A selection of T cell receptor beta chains follows, all from one sample in a study of T cell responses to AZD1222 COVID-19 vaccine. The data were produced by immunoSEQ multiplex PCR, yet TCRdb's version contains in-frame clones alone and is incomplete. The repertoire holds about 140,000 clones, with 85% to 95% as singletons. This specimen was peripheral blood, taken after recovery from COVID-19. Every receptor here comes from an adult who had recovered from COVID-19. Both conserved end residues are part of each CDR3. D genes are given only for firm matches. Part of the rows lack a size; the others show once, few, many or a class for expanded clones.

. | TRBJ2-7 | TRBV5-6 | . | TGTGCCAGCAGCTTGGGGGCCAGGTCTTACGAGCAGTACTTC | CASSLGARSYEQYF
. | TRBJ2-7 | TRBV7-3 | TRBD2 | TGTGCCAGCAGCTACCGACTAGCGGGAGCCAACGAGCAGTACTTC | CASSYRLAGANEQYF
. | TRBJ2-7 | TRBV7-2 | . | TGTGCCAGCAGCTTGAGGGCCTACGAGCAGTACTTC | CASSLRAYEQYF
. | TRBJ2-7 | TRBV13 | . | TGTGCCAGCAGCTTGGGCGCGATTGGGGAGCAGTACTTC | CASSLGAIGEQYF
. | TRBJ2-7 | TRBV19 | . | TGTGCCAGTAGTATTGAAGGGGGGCGAGAGCAGTACTTC | CASSIEGGREQYF
. | TRBJ1-1 | TRBV28 | . | TGTGCCAGCCAAGAGAACACTGAAGCTTTCTTT | CASQENTEAFF
. | TRBJ2-1 | TRBV29-1 | . | TGCAGCATCGATCGGGGCCAGAAACGGGACAATGAGCAGTTCTTC | CSIDRGQKRDNEQFF
. | TRBJ2-7 | TRBV10-1 | . | TGCGCCAGCAGCTCCGGACCCAACTACGAGCAGTACTTC | CASSSGPNYEQYF
. | TRBJ1-5 | TRBV28 | . | TGTGCCAGCAGTGCGACAGGCCGCAGCTGGTCGAATCAGCCCCAGCATTTT | CASSATGRSWSNQPQHF
. | TRBJ2-2 | TRBV5-1 | . | TGCGCCAGCAGCTTGGAGGTTAGGAACACCGGGGAGCTGTTTTTT | CASSLEVRNTGELFF
. | TRBJ2-7 | TRBV10-3 | . | TGTGCCATCAGTGAGTCCAACAGCTACGAGCAGTACTTC | CAISESNSYEQYF
. | TRBJ1-6 | TRBV25-1 | . | TGTGCCAGCAGTGAGGACTTGATAGGTTCACCCCTCCACTTT | CASSEDLIGSPLHF
. | TRBJ2-7 | TRBV3-1/TRBV3-2 | . | TGTGCCAGCAGCCAAGGGCTGGAAACCTACGAGCAGTACTTC | CASSQGLETYEQYF
. | TRBJ2-7 | TRBV5-6 | TRBD1 | TGTGCCAGCAACAGGGGCTACGAGCAGTACTTC | CASNRGYEQYF
few | TRBJ2-5 | TRBV3-1/TRBV3-2 | TRBD2 | TGTGCCAGCAGCCAAGTCGGGGGACTAGCGGGGTCAGGGACCCAGTACTTC | CASSQVGGLAGSGTQYF
. | TRBJ2-4 | TRBV15 | . | TGTGCCACCAGCAGAGACCAACTAGCCAAAAACATTCAGTACTTC | CATSRDQLAKNIQYF
. | TRBJ2-1 | TRBV19 | . | TGTGCCAGTAGTATAGATCGGGGAACCAATGAGCAGTTCTTC | CASSIDRGTNEQFF
. | TRBJ2-1 | TRBV7-3 | . | TGTGCCAGCAGCCCTCCGGCCGGGAGTGGCTCCTACAATGAGCAGTTCTTC | CASSPPAGSGSYNEQFF
. | TRBJ1-3 | TRBV7-9 | . | TGTGCCAGCAGCTCACCTTTAGGAGGGATCAGGGACACCATATATTTT | CASSSPLGGIRDTIYF
. | TRBJ2-7 | TRBV7-9 | . | TGTGCCAGCAGCTTTTCAGTCCGCTCCTACGAGCAGTACTTC | CASSFSVRSYEQYF
. | TRBJ1-2 | TRBV2 | . | TGTGCCAGCAGTGCGTCAAGATCCGATTCGCATGGCTACACCTTC | CASSASRSDSHGYTF
. | TRBJ2-3 | TRBV2 | TRBD1 | TGTGCCAGCACAGGGACAGGTGGGGATACGCAGTATTTT | CASTGTGGDTQYF
. | TRBJ2-5 | TRBV5-1 | TRBD2 | TGCGCCAGCAGCTTGGCGACTAGCGGGGGGAAAGAGACCCAGTACTTC | CASSLATSGGKETQYF
. | TRBJ1-1 | TRBV5-4 | TRBD1 | TGTGCCAGCAGCACAGGGGGCTCGGGAAACACTGAAGCTTTCTTT | CASSTGGSGNTEAFF
. | TRBJ2-7 | TRBV20-1 | . | TGCAGTGCTAGTGTCCACGAGCAGTACTTC | CSASVHEQYF
. | TRBJ2-3 | TRBV6-5 | . | TGTGCCAGCAGTTCCTTAGGACAGCGCACAGATACGCAGTATTTT | CASSSLGQRTDTQYF
. | TRBJ2-5 | TRBV2 | . | TGTGCCAGCAGTGAAGCTCAGGACAGCAGACAAGAGACCCAGTACTTC | CASSEAQDSRQETQYF
. | TRBJ2-6 | TRBV15 | TRBD1 | TGTGCCACCAGCAGTGAATCGGGACAGGTGGTCATAAGTGGGGCCAACGTCCTGACTTTC | CATSSESGQVVISGANVLTF
. | TRBJ1-1 | TRBV7-8 | . | TGTGCCAGCAGCCACGGGGGGAACACTGAAGCTTTCTTT | CASSHGGNTEAFF
. | TRBJ2-3 | TRBV15 | . | TGTGCCACCAGCAGAGTGGCGGAGCGCACAGATACGCAGTATTTT | CATSRVAERTDTQYF
. | TRBJ2-5 | TRBV6-5 | . | TGTGCCAGCAGTTGGGTGGCAGGGGCCATGCAAGAGACCCAGTACTTC | CASSWVAGAMQETQYF
. | TRBJ2-1 | TRBV29-1 | . | TGCAGCGTTGGACTTTACAATGAGCAGTTCTTC | CSVGLYNEQFF
. | TRBJ2-3 | TRBV27 | . | TGTGCCAGCAGTCCGTATACGACCGGGACTGGGGGGACAGATACGCAGTATTTT | CASSPYTTGTGGTDTQYF
. | TRBJ2-7 | TRBV9 | TRBD2 | TGTGCCAGCAGCGTAGATGGGCTAGCGGGAAACCTTGGCTACGAGCAGTACTTC | CASSVDGLAGNLGYEQYF
. | TRBJ2-7 | TRBV2 | . | TGTGCCAGCAGTGGATTCCGGGACCCCTACGAGCAGTACTTC | CASSGFRDPYEQYF
once | TRBJ1-4 | TRBV4-1 | TRBD1 | TGCGCCAGCAGCCATAGGACAAGACAGGGCCCCGCCACGGGTAATGAAAAACTGTTTTTT | CASSHRTRQGPATGNEKLFF
once | TRBJ2-7 | TRBV19 | . | TGTGCCAGTAGTCCTGCCCCGCTCTACGAGCAGTACTTC | CASSPAPLYEQYF
. | TRBJ2-5 | TRBV23-1 | TRBD1 | TGCGCCAGCAGTCAATCCGACAGGGAGACGCAAGAGACCCAGTACTTC | CASSQSDRETQETQYF
. | TRBJ2-3 | TRBV3-1/TRBV3-2 | TRBD2 | TGTGCCAGCAGCCAAGATAGTAGGCTAGCGGGAGGAGATACGCAGTATTTT | CASSQDSRLAGGDTQYF
. | TRBJ1-6 | TRBV30 | . | TGTGCCTGGGGGCTCGGGGATCTCAATTCACCCCTCCACTTT | CAWGLGDLNSPLHF
. | TRBJ1-2 | TRBV3-1/TRBV3-2 | . | TGTGCCAGCAGCCAAGATTGGGGGGCAGGAGGCTACACCTTC | CASSQDWGAGGYTF
. | TRBJ2-7 | TRBV6-5 | TRBD1 | TGTGCCAGCAGCCCACCGGGACAGGTATTCGAGCAGTACTTC | CASSPPGQVFEQYF
. | TRBJ2-3 | TRBV4-1 | . | TGCGCCAGCAGCCGTGGGGGGCTTACTCTGGGGGATACGCAGTATTTT | CASSRGGLTLGDTQYF
. | TRBJ1-2 | TRBV30 | . | TGTGCCTGGAGTCCCGGATTCCTTAACTATGGCTACACCTTC | CAWSPGFLNYGYTF